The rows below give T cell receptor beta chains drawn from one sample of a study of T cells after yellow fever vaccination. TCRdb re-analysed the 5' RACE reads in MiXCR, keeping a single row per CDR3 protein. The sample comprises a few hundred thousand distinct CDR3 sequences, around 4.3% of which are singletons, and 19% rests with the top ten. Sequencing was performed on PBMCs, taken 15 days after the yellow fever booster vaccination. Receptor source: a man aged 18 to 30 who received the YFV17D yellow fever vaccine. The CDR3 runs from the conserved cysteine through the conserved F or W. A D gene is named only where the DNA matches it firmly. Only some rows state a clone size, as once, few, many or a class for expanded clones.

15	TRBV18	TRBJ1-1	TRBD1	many	CASSPVGQGRTEAFF	TGTGCCAGCTCACCGGTCGGACAGGGTCGTACTGAAGCTTTCTTT
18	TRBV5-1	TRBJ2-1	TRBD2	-	CATSPGGGALSSYNEQFF	TGCGCCACTTCCCCGGGGGGGGGGGCCCTTAGCTCCTACAATGAGCAGTTCTTC
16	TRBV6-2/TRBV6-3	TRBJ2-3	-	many	CASSPELAPWIGTQYF	TGTGCCAGCAGTCCCGAGTTGGCCCCTTGGATCGGTACGCAGTATTTT
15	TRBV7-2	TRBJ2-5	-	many	CASSLVAGHQETQYF	TGTGCCAGCAGCTTAGTGGCGGGGCACCAAGAGACCCAGTACTTC
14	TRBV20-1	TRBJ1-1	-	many	CSATSVKAGTEAFF	TGCAGTGCTACTTCAGTAAAAGCGGGCACTGAAGCTTTCTTT
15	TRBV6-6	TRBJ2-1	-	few	CASRVGVLAYNEQFF	TGTGCCAGCAGAGTGGGCGTACTGGCCTACAATGAGCAGTTCTTC
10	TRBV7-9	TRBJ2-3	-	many	CATHTDTQYF	TGTGCCACACATACAGATACGCAGTATTTT
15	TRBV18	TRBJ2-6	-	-	CASSQPRGPPIVLTF	TGTGCCAGCTCGCAACCCCGGGGACCCCCGATCGTCCTGACTTTC
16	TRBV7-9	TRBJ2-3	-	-	CASSLALGQRADTQYF	TGTGCCAGCAGCTTAGCGTTAGGACAGCGAGCAGATACGCAGTATTTT
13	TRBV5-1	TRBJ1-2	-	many	CASSFEVDYGYTF	TGCGCCAGCAGCTTTGAGGTCGACTATGGCTACACCTTC
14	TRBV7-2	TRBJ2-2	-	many	CASCLGISTGELFF	TGTGCCAGCTGTTTGGGAATTTCAACCGGGGAGCTGTTTTTT
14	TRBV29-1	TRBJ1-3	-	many	CSVEDRYRGNTIYF	TGCAGCGTTGAAGATCGGTATCGCGGAAACACCATATATTTT
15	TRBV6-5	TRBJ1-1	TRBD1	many	CASRIRGQGFTEAFF	TGTGCCAGCAGAATCAGGGGGCAAGGGTTCACTGAAGCTTTCTTT
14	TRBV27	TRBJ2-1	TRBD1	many	CASRDTGGGNEQFF	TGTGCCAGCAGGGACACAGGGGGCGGGAATGAGCAGTTCTTC
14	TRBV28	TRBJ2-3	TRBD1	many	CAGGTSGTVDTQYF	TGTGCCGGAGGAACCTCCGGGACAGTGGATACGCAGTATTTT
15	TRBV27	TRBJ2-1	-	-	CASDSGTGNINEQFF	TGTGCCAGCGATTCCGGGACCGGCAATATTAATGAGCAGTTCTTC
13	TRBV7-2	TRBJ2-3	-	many	CASSFDPTDTQYF	TGTGCCAGCAGCTTTGACCCCACAGATACGCAGTATTTT
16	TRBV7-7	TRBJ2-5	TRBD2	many	CASSLGGTSGSETQYF	TGTGCTAGCAGCTTAGGTGGGACTAGCGGATCAGAGACCCAGTACTTC
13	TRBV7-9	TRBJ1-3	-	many	CASSGGSGNTIYF	TGTGCCAGCTCTGGCGGCTCTGGAAACACCATATATTTT
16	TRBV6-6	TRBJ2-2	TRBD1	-	CASSHYRQGANGELFF	TGTGCCAGCAGTCATTACAGACAGGGGGCCAACGGGGAGCTGTTTTTT
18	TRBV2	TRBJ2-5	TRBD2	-	CASSGRQWTSGGSETQYF	TGTGCCAGCAGTGGACGACAATGGACTAGCGGGGGATCGGAGACCCAGTACTTC
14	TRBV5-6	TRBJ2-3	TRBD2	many	CASSWGGSTDTQYF	TGTGCCAGCAGCTGGGGGGGAAGCACAGATACGCAGTATTTT
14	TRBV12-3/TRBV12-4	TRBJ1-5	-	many	CASHPGYSNQPQHF	TGTGCCAGCCATCCCGGTTATAGCAATCAGCCCCAGCATTTT
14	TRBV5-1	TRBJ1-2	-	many	CASSLDRPNYGYTF	TGCGCCAGCAGCCTGGACAGACCGAACTATGGCTACACCTTC
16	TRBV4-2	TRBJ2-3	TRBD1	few	CASSRDGIQGEDTQYF	TGTGCCAGCAGCCGGGACGGGATTCAGGGGGAGGATACGCAGTATTTT
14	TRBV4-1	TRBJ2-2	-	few	CASSQAESTGELFF	TGCGCCAGCAGCCAAGCAGAGAGCACCGGGGAGCTGTTTTTT
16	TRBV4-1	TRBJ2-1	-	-	CASSPAQSGAYNEQFF	TGCGCCAGCAGCCCGGCCCAGTCCGGGGCGTACAATGAGCAGTTCTTC
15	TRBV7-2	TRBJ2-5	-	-	CASSFLGGGWETQYF	TGTGCCAGCAGCTTCTTGGGGGGGGGCTGGGAGACCCAGTACTTC
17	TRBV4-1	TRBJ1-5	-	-	CASSPLGRGNSNQPQHF	TGCGCCAGCAGCCCGTTGGGGAGGGGAAATAGCAATCAGCCCCAGCATTTT
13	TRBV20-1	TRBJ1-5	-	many	CSAREGWDQPQHF	TGCAGTGCTCGGGAGGGTTGGGATCAGCCCCAGCATTTT